One sample yielded the 8 T cell receptor beta chains listed below, sequenced in a study of shared clonotypes between healthy human individuals. The data were produced by immunoSEQ multiplex PCR, yet TCRdb's version contains in-frame clones alone and is incomplete. This table holds roughly 2.1 million clones, about 93% found once. As defined, naive CD8 cells were CD45RO-negative and positively selected for CCR7, with terminally differentiated effector memory CD45RA+ cells excluded. The sequenced sample consisted of naive CD8+ T cells from PBMCs. The receptors come from a man between 18 and 29 years old in good health. Some clones in this sample may be carry-over from other donors' samples.

CDR3 sequence: CASSPRLASTDEQFF. The CDR3, as DNA: TGTGCCAGCAGTCCGAGATTAGCCAGTACAGATGAGCAGTTCTTC. This chain joins TRBV28 and TRBJ2-1; the D is unclear. This CDR3 is 15 amino acids long. Trimming pared 5 bases from V and 8 bases from J, leaving 19 bases between. CDR1 and CDR2 from the germline V gene are MDHEN and SYDVKM.

The genes are TRBV2 and TRBJ2-3, with D perhaps matching TRBD2 (6 bases). Trimming stripped 2 bases from V and 0 bases from J, with 18 bases between. This CDR3 has 18 amino acids. CDR1 SNHLY and CDR2 FYNNEI come from the germline V gene. CDR3 nucleotide sequence: TGTGCCAGCAGTGAATTGTTAGTTGTGGACTATAGCACAGATACGCAGTATTTT. Translating gives CASSELLVVDYSTDTQYF.

The chain carries TRBV15 and TRBJ2-7; 8 bases align to TRBD1. There are 16 residues in the CDR3. Per the germline V gene, CDR1 is LNHNV and CDR2 is YYDKDF (reference sequence). J lost 3 bases, V lost 3 bases, and 10 bases had no gene match. As DNA, the CDR3 is TGTGCCACCAGCAGCACTCAGGGGGCAGTTATCTACGAGCAGTACTTC. As protein: CATSSTQGAVIYEQYF.

The J gene is TRBJ1-5, the V gene TRBV2; no definite D call. Trimming removed 2 bases at V and 1 base at J, with 15 bases between. The CDR3 length is 17 residues. In germline, CDR1 is SNHLY, CDR2 FYNNEI. The CDR3 protein is CASSEWAPGGSNQPQHF. CDR3 sequence (DNA): TGTGCCAGCAGTGAATGGGCGCCAGGAGGAAGCAATCAGCCCCAGCATTTT.

The V and J genes are TRBV14 and TRBJ2-7; D is perhaps TRBD1 (6 bases). The CDR3 has 17 residues. Trimming stripped 0 bases from V and 0 bases from J, with 15 bases between. Germline V gene sequence: CDR1 SGHDN, CDR2 FVKESK. In DNA form, the CDR3 reads TGTGCCAGCAGCCAAGAGGGTGCAGGGGATCCCTCCTACGAGCAGTACTTC. It translates to CASSQEGAGDPSYEQYF.

J is TRBJ2-7 and V is TRBV4-1; D might be TRBD1 (5 bases). CDR3 size: 15 residues. V shed 1 base and J shed 6 bases, with 16 bases lying between them. CDR1 is MGHRA, CDR2 YSYEKL, per germline. CDR3 DNA sequence: TGCGCCAGCAGCCAAGGCGCAGGGAAAATCTCCGAGCAGTACTTC. Encoded protein: CASSQGAGKISEQYF.

This chain uses TRBV27 with TRBJ1-4; no clear D gene. Germline CDR1 is MNHEY and CDR2 is SMNVEV (reference sequence). Trimming took 4 bases from V and 3 from J, leaving 15 bases between them. CDR3 length: 16 amino acids. The CDR3 protein is CASSSHFDPPNEKLFF. The CDR3 nucleotides read TGTGCCAGCAGTTCACATTTTGACCCCCCTAATGAAAAACTGTTTTTT. Together with reference TRBV27 and TRBJ1-4, the CDR3 gives the full variable domain: EAQVTQNPRYLITVTGKKLTVTCSQNMNHEYMSWYRQDPGLGLRQIYYSMNVEVTDKGDVPEGYKVSRKEKRNFPLILESPSPNQTSLYFCASSSHFDPPNEKLFFGSGTQLSVL.

This rearrangement joins TRBV19 to TRBJ1-1; D not resolved. This CDR3 spans 17 amino acids. The germline V gene encodes CDR1 LNHDA and CDR2 SQIVND (reference sequence). V was clipped by 4 bases and J by 3 bases, with 21 bases between them. CDR3 sequence reads: CASSRKFQAAGDTEAFF. The CDR3 DNA sequence: TGTGCCAGTAGTAGGAAATTCCAGGCTGCCGGGGACACTGAAGCTTTCTTT.